These T cell receptor beta chains were read from a single sample in a study of T cell responses to AZD1222 COVID-19 vaccine. Profiling relied on immunoSEQ multiplex PCR, and the TCRdb table lists in-frame clones only, not all of them. The sample has 120,000 or so clones, over 80% seen once; the top ten hold approximately 5.4%. The input for sequencing was peripheral blood, taken on day 0 of AZD1222 vaccination. All receptors come from an adult in good health. CDR3s include the opening cysteine and the closing phenylalanine or tryptophan. D genes are given only for firm matches. The size of a clone is reported for some rows only, either as once, few or many, or as a class for expanded clones.

>15|-|TRBJ2-1|TRBV4-2|once
TGTGCCAGCAGCCGACAGGAAAAAAAGTACAATGAGCAGTTCTTC
CASSRQEKKYNEQFF
>13|-|TRBJ1-2|TRBV7-2|-
TGTGCCAGCAGCCAACAGATTAACTATGGCTACACCTTC
CASSQQINYGYTF
>12|-|TRBJ2-7|TRBV4-1|-
TGCGCCAGCAGCCAAGATACCTACGAGCAGTACTTC
CASSQDTYEQYF
>13|-|TRBJ1-2|TRBV5-1|-
TGCGCCAGCACCCCTGACCAGACAGAAGGCTACACCTTC
CASTPDQTEGYTF
>12|-|TRBJ2-5|TRBV3-1/TRBV3-2|-
TGTGCCAGCAGCCAAGATTTAGAGACCCAGTACTTC
CASSQDLETQYF
>14|-|TRBJ2-7|TRBV5-5|-
TGTGCCAGCAGCTCAACAGTCTTCCTCGACGAGCAGTACTTC
CASSSTVFLDEQYF
>15|-|TRBJ2-7|TRBV4-1|-
TGCGCCAGCAGCCAAGACGGACCCGTCTTATACGAGCAGTACTTC
CASSQDGPVLYEQYF
>14|-|TRBJ1-1|TRBV5-5|-
TGTGCCAGCAGCCCGAGTGATATAGCAGGGCGAGCTTTCTTT
CASSPSDIAGRAFF
>17|-|TRBJ2-5|TRBV25-1|-
TGTGCCAGCAGTGAATTAGAGAGGGGTGAGATACAAGAGACCCAGTACTTC
CASSELERGEIQETQYF
>14|-|TRBJ1-4|TRBV5-4|-
TGTGCCAGCAGCACCAGACTAACGGGTGAAAAACTGTTTTTT
CASSTRLTGEKLFF
>13|-|TRBJ1-6|TRBV7-9|-
TGTGCCAGCAGCTTAGAGGAGCACCAACCCCTCCACTTT
CASSLEEHQPLHF
>15|TRBD1|TRBJ1-2|TRBV11-1|-
TGTGCCAGCAGCCTGGGACAGGGGTCTAACTATGGCTACACCTTC
CASSLGQGSNYGYTF
>16|-|TRBJ1-4|TRBV19|-
TGTGCCAGTAGTATATCCCTCGCGGCAGGAAATGAAAAACTGTTTTTT
CASSISLAAGNEKLFF